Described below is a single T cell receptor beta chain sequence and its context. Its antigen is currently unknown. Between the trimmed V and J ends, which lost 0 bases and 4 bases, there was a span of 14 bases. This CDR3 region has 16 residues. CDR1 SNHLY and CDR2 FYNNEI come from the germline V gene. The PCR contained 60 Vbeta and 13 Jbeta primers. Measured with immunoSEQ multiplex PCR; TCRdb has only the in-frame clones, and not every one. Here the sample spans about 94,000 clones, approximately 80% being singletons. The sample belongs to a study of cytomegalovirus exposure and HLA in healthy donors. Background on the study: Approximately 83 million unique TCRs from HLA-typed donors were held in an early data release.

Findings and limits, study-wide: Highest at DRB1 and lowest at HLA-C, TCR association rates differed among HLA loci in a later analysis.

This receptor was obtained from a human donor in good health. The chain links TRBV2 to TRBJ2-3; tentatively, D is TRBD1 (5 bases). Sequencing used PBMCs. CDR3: CASSEAGVDSADTQYF. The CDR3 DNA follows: TGTGCCAGCAGTGAAGCTGGTGTAGACAGCGCAGATACGCAGTATTTT.